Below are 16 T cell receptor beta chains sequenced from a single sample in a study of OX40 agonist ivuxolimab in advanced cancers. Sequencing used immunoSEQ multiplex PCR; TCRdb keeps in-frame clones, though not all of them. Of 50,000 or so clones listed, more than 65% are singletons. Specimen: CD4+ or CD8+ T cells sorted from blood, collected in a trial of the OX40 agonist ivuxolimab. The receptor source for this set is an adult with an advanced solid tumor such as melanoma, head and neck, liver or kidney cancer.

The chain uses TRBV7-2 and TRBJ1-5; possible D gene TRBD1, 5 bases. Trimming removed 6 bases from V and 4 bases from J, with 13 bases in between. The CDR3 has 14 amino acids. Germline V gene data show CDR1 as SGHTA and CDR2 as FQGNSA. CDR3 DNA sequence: TGTGCCAGCAGTCGGGACGGCCCGAATCAGCCCCAGCATTTT. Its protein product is CASSRDGPNQPQHF.

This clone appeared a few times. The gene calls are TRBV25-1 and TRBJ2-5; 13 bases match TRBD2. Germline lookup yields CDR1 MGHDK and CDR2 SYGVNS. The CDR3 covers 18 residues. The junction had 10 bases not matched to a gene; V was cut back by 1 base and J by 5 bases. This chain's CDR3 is CASSEWGLLAGGPETQYF. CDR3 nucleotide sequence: TGTGCCAGCAGTGAATGGGGTCTACTAGCGGGGGGGCCTGAGACCCAGTACTTC.

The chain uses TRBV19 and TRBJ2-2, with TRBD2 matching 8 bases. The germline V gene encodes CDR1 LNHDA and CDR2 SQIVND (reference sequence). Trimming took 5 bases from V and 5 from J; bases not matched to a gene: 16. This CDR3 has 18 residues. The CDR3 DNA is TGTGCCAGTAGTTCGGGGGGGCGATTAGATCGATATACCGGGGAGCTGTTTTTT. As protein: CASSSGGRLDRYTGELFF.

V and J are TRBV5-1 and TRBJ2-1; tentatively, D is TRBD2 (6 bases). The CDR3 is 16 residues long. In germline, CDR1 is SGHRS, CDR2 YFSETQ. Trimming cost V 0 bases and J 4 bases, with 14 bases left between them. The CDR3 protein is CASSLDGTLVYNEQFF. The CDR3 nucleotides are TGCGCCAGCAGCTTGGATGGGACTTTAGTTTACAATGAGCAGTTCTTC.

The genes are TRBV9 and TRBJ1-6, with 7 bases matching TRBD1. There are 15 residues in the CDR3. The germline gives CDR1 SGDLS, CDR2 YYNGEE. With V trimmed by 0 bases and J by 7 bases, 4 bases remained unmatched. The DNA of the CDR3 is TGTGCCAGCAGCGTAGGGGGGACAGTGAATTCACCCCTCCACTTT. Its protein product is CASSVGGTVNSPLHF.

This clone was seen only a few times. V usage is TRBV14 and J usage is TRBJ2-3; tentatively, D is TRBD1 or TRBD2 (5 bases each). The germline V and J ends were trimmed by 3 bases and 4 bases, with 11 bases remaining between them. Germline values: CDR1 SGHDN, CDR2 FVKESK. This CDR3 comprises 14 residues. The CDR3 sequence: CASSQGVRSDTQYF. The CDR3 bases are TGTGCCAGCAGCCAGGGGGTCCGGTCAGATACGCAGTATTTT.

CDR3: CASSQDKGEREAFF. The CDR3 region has the DNA TGTGCCAGCAGCCAAGATAAGGGTGAACGTGAAGCTTTCTTT. The genes are TRBV4-2 and TRBJ1-1, with D uncertain. Germline V gene lookup returns CDR1 LGHNA and CDR2 YNFKEQ. CDR3 length: 14 amino acids. V was pared by 0 bases and J by 7 bases, with 12 bases between.

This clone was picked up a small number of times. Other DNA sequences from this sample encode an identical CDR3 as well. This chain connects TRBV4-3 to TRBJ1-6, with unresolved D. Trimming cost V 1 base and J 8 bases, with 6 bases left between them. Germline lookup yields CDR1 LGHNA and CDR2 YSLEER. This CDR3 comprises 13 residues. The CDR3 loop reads CASSQVEDSPLHF. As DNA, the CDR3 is TGCGCCAGCAGCCAAGTGGAGGATTCACCCCTCCACTTT.

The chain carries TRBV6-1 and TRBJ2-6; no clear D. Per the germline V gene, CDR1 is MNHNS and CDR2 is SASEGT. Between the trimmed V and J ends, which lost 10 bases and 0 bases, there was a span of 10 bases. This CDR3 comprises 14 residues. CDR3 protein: CANGRGSGANVLTF. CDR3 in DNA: TGTGCCAACGGTAGAGGCTCTGGGGCCAACGTCCTGACTTTC.

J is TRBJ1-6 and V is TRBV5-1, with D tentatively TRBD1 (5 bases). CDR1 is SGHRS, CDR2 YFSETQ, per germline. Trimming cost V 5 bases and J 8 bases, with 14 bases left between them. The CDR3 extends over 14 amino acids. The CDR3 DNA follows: TGCGCCAGCAGTTGGGGACTGCCAGATTCACCCCTCCACTTT. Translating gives CASSWGLPDSPLHF.

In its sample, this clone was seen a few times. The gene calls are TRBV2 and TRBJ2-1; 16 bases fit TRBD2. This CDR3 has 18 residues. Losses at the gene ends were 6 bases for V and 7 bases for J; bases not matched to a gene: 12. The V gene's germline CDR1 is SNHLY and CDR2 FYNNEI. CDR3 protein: CASRGTSGRAGIVNEQFF. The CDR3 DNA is TGTGCCAGCAGGGGGACTAGCGGGAGGGCCGGGATTGTGAATGAGCAGTTCTTC. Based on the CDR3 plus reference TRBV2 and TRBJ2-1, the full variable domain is EPEVTQTPSHQVTQMGQEVILRCVPISNHLYFYWYRQILGQKVEFLVSFYNNEISEKSEIFDDQFSVERPDGSNFTLKIRSTKLEDSAMYFCASRGTSGRAGIVNEQFFGPGTRLTVL.

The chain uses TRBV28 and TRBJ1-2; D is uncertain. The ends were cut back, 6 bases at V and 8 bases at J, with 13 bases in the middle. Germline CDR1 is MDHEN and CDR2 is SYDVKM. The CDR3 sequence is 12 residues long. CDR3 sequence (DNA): TGTGCCAGCAGCCGAACTTTCGGGGGCTACACCTTC. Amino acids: CASSRTFGGYTF.

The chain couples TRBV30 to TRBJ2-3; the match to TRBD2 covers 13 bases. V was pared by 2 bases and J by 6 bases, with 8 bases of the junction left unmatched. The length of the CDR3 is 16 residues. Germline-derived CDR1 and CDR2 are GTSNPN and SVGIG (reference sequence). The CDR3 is CAWSPGLAGSGDTQYF. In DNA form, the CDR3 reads TGTGCCTGGAGTCCGGGACTAGCGGGATCGGGTGATACGCAGTATTTT.

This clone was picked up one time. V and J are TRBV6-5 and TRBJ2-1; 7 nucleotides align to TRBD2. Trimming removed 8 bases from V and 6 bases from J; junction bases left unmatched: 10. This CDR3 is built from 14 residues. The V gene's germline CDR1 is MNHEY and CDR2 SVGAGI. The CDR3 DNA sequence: TGTGCCAGCCGCCCGGGACTATCGTCCAATGAGCAGTTCTTC. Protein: CASRPGLSSNEQFF.

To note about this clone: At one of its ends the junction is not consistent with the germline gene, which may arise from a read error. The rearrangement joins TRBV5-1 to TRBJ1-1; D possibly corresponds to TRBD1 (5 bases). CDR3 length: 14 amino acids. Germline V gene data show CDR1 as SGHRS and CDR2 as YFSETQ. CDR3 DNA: TGCGCCAGCAGTTTGGGGGGGTCCGACCCAAGTGCTTTCTTT. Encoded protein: CASSLGGSDPSAFF.

The CDR3 reads CASSSSRGGQPQHF. The CDR3 DNA reads TGTGCCAGCAGCTCCTCCAGGGGAGGTCAGCCCCAGCATTTT. The chain carries TRBV7-9 and TRBJ1-5; possibly TRBD1 for D (6 bases). This CDR3 is 14 amino acids long. Germline loops: CDR1 SEHNR, CDR2 FQNEAQ (reference sequence). Trimming left V 4 bases short and J 6 bases short, with 13 bases between.